The 3 T cell receptor beta chains below all came from one sample that was sequenced in a study of blood T cell repertoires in COVID-19. This table comes from immunoSEQ multiplex PCR, and its TCRdb copy is limited to in-frame clones, with some not included. Altogether about 200,000 clones are present, roughly 90% being singletons, with the ten largest covering 18%. Material for sequencing was peripheral blood. The receptors come from a man aged 50 or older with COVID-19, enrolled during active disease.

This sequence joins TRBV5-1 and TRBJ2-1; D might be TRBD2 (6 bases). With 4 bases removed from V and 9 bases from J, the gap between germline ends came to 20 bases. Per the germline V gene, CDR1 is SGHRS and CDR2 is YFSETQ. The CDR3 covers 15 residues. In DNA form, the CDR3 reads TGCGCCAGCAGCCCCGGGACTCCTACGGGTACTGAGCAGTTCTTC. Protein product: CASSPGTPTGTEQFF.

The V and J genes are TRBV30 and TRBJ2-7, with no clear D. Trimming took 8 bases from V and 0 from J, leaving 14 bases between them. Germline CDR1 reads GTSNPN; CDR2 reads SVGIG (reference sequence). The CDR3 runs 13 residues. CDR3 in DNA: TGTGCCGCCTCTCGTCCCGGCTCCTACGAGCAGTACTTC. Its protein product is CAASRPGSYEQYF.

CDR3 nucleotides: TGTGCCAGCAGTGAAGCGCGGGCTGGGAATCCCTACGAGCAGTACTTC. Amino acid sequence: CASSEARAGNPYEQYF. This chain connects TRBV6-1 to TRBJ2-7, with D perhaps matching TRBD2 (5 bases). The germline V gene has CDR1 MNHNS and CDR2 SASEGT. Trimming removed 0 bases from V and 2 bases from J, with 14 bases in between. The CDR3 is 16 amino acids.